This T cell receptor (beta chain) was observed in a study of T cells in Graves' hyperthyroidism and ophthalmopathy. TCR beta CDR3 regions were amplified from RNA transcripts. When the TCR CDR3 underwent first-round RT-PCR, the HTBI primer set was used. TCRdb re-called the multiplex PCR reads through MiXCR, storing one row per CDR3 protein. Here the sample spans 600,000 to 700,000 distinct CDR3 sequences, under 15% being singletons. CDR3 length equals 15 residues. The germline CDR1 and CDR2 sequences are LNHDA and SQIVND (reference sequence). V dropped 4 bases and J dropped 7 bases, with 16 bases sitting between them. Many counts were recorded for this clonotype. A Clinical Activity Score of at least 3, a NOSPECS grade of at least 4 and a duration under 3 months were recorded in the ophthalmopathy patients. Pregnant or lactating patients were excluded, as were those with uncontrolled infection or other autoimmune disease. Each diagnosis was grounded in clinical symptoms, serum thyroxine and TRAb, thyroid ultrasound, and orbital computed tomography. Isolation of PBMCs was performed on around 9.7 ml fresh peripheral blood.

The clonotype comes from a woman in her forties with Graves' ophthalmopathy. V gene TRBV19 combines with J gene TRBJ2-2; D possibly uses TRBD1 or TRBD2 (9 bases each). The specimen was blood. DNA of the CDR3: TGTGCCAGTAGTACCCTAGCGGGACAGGGCGGGGAGCTGTTTTTT. It codes for CASSTLAGQGGELFF.